This T cell receptor (beta chain) is from a study of cytotoxic CD8 clonotypes in ibrutinib-treated CLL. Trimming cost V 5 bases and J 7 bases, with 12 bases left between them. CDR3 length: 12 amino acids. Germline-derived CDR1 and CDR2 are ENHRY and SYGVKD. Assay: immunoSEQ multiplex PCR; the TCRdb copy retains only in-frame clones and omits some. The profile shows around 91,000 clones, 85% to 90% of them singletons. As concerns this clone: Antigen unknown.

Study-level findings and limits: Having risen at ibrutinib response, clonality had fallen back toward baseline by progression. Lymph node repertoires were not studied, and sampling times were unmatched. The public clonotypes identified were infrequent and showed contraction or stability on treatment.

The chain has TRBV10-3 and TRBJ2-7, with D possibly being TRBD1 (5 bases). The material sequenced was PBMCs, taken before ibrutinib treatment. The sequence came from a human donor with chronic lymphocytic leukemia. The CDR3 bases are TGTGCCATCAGTCAAAATCAGGGAGAGCAGTACTTC. It translates to CAISQNQGEQYF.